This T cell receptor beta chain was found in a study of cytomegalovirus exposure and HLA in healthy donors. Whole-study findings and limits: The study listed under 200 cytomegalovirus-associated TCR beta chains.

The V end was cut by 3 bases, the J end by 2 bases, with 14 bases between. CDR1 and CDR2 (germline): SGHDT, YYEEEE. This CDR3 is 15 amino acids long. The study ran its PCR with 60 Vbeta and 13 Jbeta primers. Libraries were prepared by immunoSEQ multiplex PCR; TCRdb keeps only in-frame clonotypes and omits some of them. The table has approximately 100,000 clones, around 60% seen once; the top ten hold about 3.8%. This clone was picked up many times. The antigen remains unidentified. Material: PBMCs. V is TRBV5-6 and J is TRBJ1-2; D ambiguous. This sequence was found in a man aged 25-40 years in good health and CMV-seropositive. The DNA of the CDR3 is TGTGCCAGCAGCTGGAGGGAGACATTAAACTATGGCTACACCTTC. Translation: CASSWRETLNYGYTF.